Each of the 24 T cell receptor beta chains below was sequenced from the same sample in a study of beta chain features in type 1 diabetes. No cognate antigen is known for these TCRs. Expressed TCRB transcripts were sequenced because the entire RNA isolate underwent reverse transcription. Libraries were prepared by immunoSEQ multiplex PCR; TCRdb keeps only in-frame clonotypes and omits some of them. The table shows approximately 600,000 clones, with around 11% occurring only once. Whole-study results and caveats: The study found moderately but significantly shorter TCRB CDR3s in all four CD4+ subsets of Type 1 diabetes patients.

Sequences were obtained from naive CD4+ T cells from blood. The receptors were sampled from a man aged 25-45 years with type 1 diabetes.

On this clone itself: Other DNA sequences in this specimen translate into the identical CDR3. The chain carries TRBV28 and TRBJ1-2; no definite D call. CDR3 length equals 13 residues. Trimming left V 2 bases short and J 4 bases short, with 8 bases between. Germline V lookup: CDR1 MDHEN, CDR2 SYDVKM. The CDR3 DNA reads as TGTGCCAGCAGTTTACGAAGGATCTATGGCTACACCTTC. This gives the protein CASSLRRIYGYTF.

V and J are TRBV21-1 and TRBJ2-5. TRBV21-1 is a documented pseudogene. This CDR3 has 16 residues. The chain's CDR3 is CASSKEVQPWGETQYF. In nucleotides, the CDR3 is TGTGCCAGCAGCAAAGAAGTACAGCCGTGGGGAGAGACCCAGTACTTC.

This chain uses TRBV1 with TRBJ2-7; TRBD1, the table's D call, was not compared with the DNA. TRBV1 is marked as a pseudogene. The CDR3 has 14 residues. This CDR3 reads CTSSQAQGRYEQYF. The CDR3 DNA follows: TGCACCAGCAGCCAAGCCCAGGGGCGCTACGAGCAGTACTTC.

This clone has a handful of counts. The genes are TRBV2 and TRBJ2-5; D is ambiguous. This CDR3 is 12 amino acids long. V dropped 5 bases and J dropped 2 bases, with 6 bases sitting between them. Germline V gives CDR1 SNHLY, CDR2 FYNNEI. CDR3 in DNA: TGTGCCAGCAGTCGGGTACAAGAGACCCAGTACTTC. It is translated as CASSRVQETQYF.

V is TRBV7-9 and J is TRBJ1-1, with a weak D call TRBD1 (6 bases). Trimming shortened V by 3 bases and J by 8 bases, and 16 bases separated the two germline ends. The CDR3 has 14 amino acids. Germline V gives CDR1 SEHNR, CDR2 FQNEAQ (reference sequence). CDR3: CASSFGVGGLEAFF. CDR3 DNA sequence: TGTGCCAGCAGCTTCGGAGTTGGGGGCCTCGAAGCTTTCTTT.

This clone occurred a few times. The CDR3 sequence is CASSQDLAGANIQYF. CDR3 coding DNA: TGCGCCAGCAGCCAAGATCTGGCAGGGGCAAACATTCAGTACTTC. V usage is TRBV4-3 and J usage is TRBJ2-4, with D maybe TRBD1 (6 bases). The CDR3 length is 15 residues. Trimming removed 0 bases at V and 6 bases at J, with 12 bases between. The germline CDR1 and CDR2 sequences are LGHNA and YSLEER.

This clone has a handful of counts. The rearrangement joins TRBV7-9 to TRBJ2-7; 7 positions match TRBD1. The CDR3 is made up of 16 amino acids. V lost 5 bases to trimming and J lost 5 bases; unmatched junction nucleotides: 15. The germline V gene has CDR1 SEHNR and CDR2 FQNEAQ (reference sequence). CDR3 amino acids: CASSTIPGQINHEQYF. The CDR3 nucleotides are TGTGCCAGCAGCACTATTCCGGGACAGATTAACCACGAGCAGTACTTC.

The gene calls are TRBV28 and TRBJ2-1; 8 nucleotides match TRBD1. Germline V gene data show CDR1 as MDHEN and CDR2 as SYDVKM. The CDR3 contains 13 residues. The junction had 5 bases not matched to a gene; V was cut back by 5 bases and J by 8 bases. CDR3 bases: TGTGCCAGCAGTCGTTACAGGGGGGATGAGCAGTTCTTC. Its protein product is CASSRYRGDEQFF.

This clone appeared a few times. The gene calls are TRBV28 and TRBJ1-2; D possibly corresponds to TRBD1 (6 bases). With 10 bases removed from V and 0 bases from J, the gap between germline ends came to 18 bases. This CDR3 has 15 amino acids. Germline CDR1 reads MDHEN; CDR2 reads SYDVKM. The DNA of the CDR3 is TGTGCCACCGCGAAGAGAGACAGGTCTAACTATGGCTACACCTTC. Residues: CATAKRDRSNYGYTF.

The V gene is TRBV19, the J gene TRBJ2-1; 7 nucleotides match TRBD2. The CDR3 is made up of 15 amino acids. J was trimmed by 4 bases and V by 4 bases; bases with no gene match: 7. Germline V gene lookup returns CDR1 LNHDA and CDR2 SQIVND (reference sequence). In nucleotides, the CDR3 is TGTGCCAGTAGTAACGGGGGGTCTTCTTACAATGAGCAGTTCTTC. Protein product: CASSNGGSSYNEQFF.

This clone has only a few counts. This chain connects TRBV5-6 to TRBJ1-5; the D is unclear. This CDR3 is built from 15 residues. The V and J ends lost 1 base and 2 bases respectively, with 10 bases between them. Germline V gene sequence: CDR1 SGHDT, CDR2 YYEEEE. The CDR3 sequence is CASSLWGWGNQPQHF. The CDR3 DNA follows: TGTGCCAGCAGCTTGTGGGGTTGGGGCAATCAGCCCCAGCATTTT.

This chain connects TRBV29-1 to TRBJ2-7; maybe TRBD1 (5 bases). With 1 base removed from V and 6 bases from J, the gap between germline ends came to 10 bases. The CDR3 is 12 residues long. The germline CDR1 and CDR2 sequences are SQVTM and ANQGSEA. For the CDR3, the DNA is TGCAGCGTTGAAGTAAGGGGTGGCGAGCAGTACTTC. Its protein product is CSVEVRGGEQYF.

This clone was seen more than once but under ten times. Other DNA sequences of this sample code for an identical CDR3. J is TRBJ2-7 and V is TRBV18; 7 bases are a match to TRBD2. The germline V gene has CDR1 KGHSH and CDR2 LQKENI. The junction had 2 bases not matched to a gene; V was cut back by 3 bases and J by 0 bases. The CDR3 is 14 amino acids. The CDR3 reads CASSPSGGSYEQYF. DNA of the CDR3: TGTGCCAGCTCACCCTCGGGGGGCTCCTACGAGCAGTACTTC. Full variable domain (missing parts from reference TRBV18 and TRBJ2-7): NAGVMQNPRHLVRRRGQEARLRCSPMKGHSHVYWYRQLPEEGLKFMVYLQKENIIDESGMPKERFSAEFPKEGPSILRIQQVVRGDSAAYFCASSPSGGSYEQYFGPGTRLTVT.

A few counts support this clone. The V gene is TRBV4-3, the J gene TRBJ2-1, with 11 nucleotides matching TRBD1. V gave up 4 bases and J gave up 9 bases; unmatched junction bases: 14. Germline-derived CDR1 and CDR2 are LGHNA and YSLEER. This CDR3 is 17 amino acids long. The CDR3 coding sequence is TGCGCCAGCAGCCCACAACCCCCGGGACAGGGGGGCGGTGAGCAGTTCTTC. Protein product: CASSPQPPGQGGGEQFF.

In this sample, this clone turned up a few times. J is TRBJ2-3 and V is TRBV9; 10 bases align to TRBD2. Germline V gene sequence: CDR1 SGDLS, CDR2 YYNGEE. V dropped 3 bases and J dropped 1; count of bases not matched to a gene: 5. The CDR3 spans 16 residues. DNA for the CDR3: TGTGCCAGCAGCGCCCGTCTAGCGGGGGGCACAGATACGCAGTATTTT. It specifies CASSARLAGGTDTQYF.

Only a few counts were recorded for this clone. J is TRBJ2-7 and V is TRBV7-9, with 9 positions matching TRBD1. Germline loops: CDR1 SEHNR, CDR2 FQNEAQ (reference sequence). The CDR3 runs to 14 residues. The junction had 3 bases not matched to a gene; V was cut back by 3 bases and J by 3 bases. CDR3 in amino acids: CASSFGTGNYEQYF. The CDR3 region has the DNA TGTGCCAGCAGCTTTGGGACAGGGAACTACGAGCAGTACTTC.

The V call is TRBV5-4, the J call TRBJ2-2; D unclear. With 2 bases removed from V and 0 bases from J, the gap between germline ends came to 8 bases. The CDR3 spans 15 residues. Germline V gene data show CDR1 as SGHNT and CDR2 as YYREEE (reference sequence). The DNA of the CDR3 is TGTGCCAGCAGCTTCTACAGATCGAACACCGGGGAGCTGTTTTTT. Amino acids: CASSFYRSNTGELFF.

The genes are TRBV7-2 and TRBJ1-4; the match to TRBD1 covers 7 bases. After removal of 5 bases from V and 4 bases from J, the junction contained 7 bases not matched to a gene. Germline V gene data show CDR1 as SGHTA and CDR2 as FQGNSA. The CDR3 is 15 residues long. Here the CDR3 reads CASSAGTDYNEKLFF. In DNA, the CDR3 is TGTGCCAGCAGCGCCGGGACAGATTATAATGAAAAACTGTTTTTT.

J is TRBJ2-7 and V is TRBV9; TRBD1 might be the D (5 bases). Trimming took 4 bases from V and 2 from J, leaving 19 bases between them. From germline, CDR1 is SGDLS and CDR2 YYNGEE. This CDR3 contains 16 residues. The CDR3 nucleotides read TGTGCCAGCAGCCGAGATGTGACAGACGGGCCCTACGAGCAGTACTTC. This translates into CASSRDVTDGPYEQYF.

This rearrangement joins TRBV10-3 to TRBJ2-2, with D unresolved. This CDR3 contains 15 residues. Looked up from germline, CDR1 is ENHRY and CDR2 is SYGVKD. V dropped 3 bases and J dropped 3 bases, with 11 bases sitting between them. The CDR3, as DNA: TGTGCCATCAGTGACGGGCAGTTCGACACCGGGGAGCTGTTTTTT. Its translation is CAISDGQFDTGELFF.

Regarding this clone: The same CDR3 is also encoded by other DNA sequences in this sample. The CDR3 region is CASSLGGQVYNEQFF. CDR3 coding DNA: TGCGCCAGCAGCTTAGGGGGACAGGTCTACAATGAGCAGTTCTTC. The V gene is TRBV5-1, the J gene TRBJ2-1; TRBD1 matches 8 bases. V shed 2 bases and J 3 bases; nucleotides not matched to a gene: 4. The CDR3 extends over 15 amino acids. CDR1 and CDR2 (germline): SGHRS, YFSETQ.

The table lists this clone with a few counts. The chain recombines TRBV28 with TRBJ2-5; no definite D call. Trimming took 1 base from V and 3 from J, leaving 21 bases between them. Germline V gene data show CDR1 as MDHEN and CDR2 as SYDVKM. The CDR3 has 18 residues. The CDR3 sequence is CASSLLGIWSSRKETQYF. CDR3 in DNA: TGTGCCAGCAGTTTATTAGGTATTTGGTCTTCCCGCAAAGAGACCCAGTACTTC.

J is TRBJ1-3 and V is TRBV9; 9 bases align to TRBD1. This CDR3 spans 16 amino acids. V dropped 7 bases and J dropped 0; count of bases not matched to a gene: 8. Germline V gene lookup returns CDR1 SGDLS and CDR2 YYNGEE. CDR3 region: CASVPGTGLSGNTIYF. In DNA, the CDR3 is TGTGCCAGCGTCCCCGGGACAGGGCTCTCTGGAAACACCATATATTTT. Filled out from reference TRBV9 and TRBJ1-3, the complete variable domain reads DSGVTQTPKHLITATGQRVTLRCSPRSGDLSVYWYQQSLDQGLQFLIQYYNGEERAKGNILERFSAQQFPDLHSELNLSSLELGDSALYFCASVPGTGLSGNTIYFGEGSWLTVV.

This clone was seen more than once but under ten times. The J gene is TRBJ2-2, the V gene TRBV7-6, with D unresolved. This CDR3 contains 13 residues. CDR1 SGHVS and CDR2 FNYEAQ come from the germline V gene. V lost 3 bases to trimming and J lost 3 bases, with 5 bases between them. The CDR3 reads CASSFRDTGELFF. The CDR3 bases are TGTGCCAGCAGCTTCCGGGACACCGGGGAGCTGTTTTTT.